The 29 T cell receptor beta chains presented below share a single source sample, sequenced in a study of blood T cell repertoires in COVID-19 (TCRdb year 2020). Library prep was done by the immunoSEQ multiplex PCR assay. The clones in this table, taken by TCRdb from immuneACCESS, are in-frame only. Not every clone is retained; where verified, under half of the shortfall comes from an unresolved V gene, and the cause of the rest is unknown. This sample gives a few hundred thousand clones in total; about 82% of them show up just once. Together, the top ten hold 7.2% of the sample. The sample taken for sequencing was peripheral blood. The receptors shown here come from a human donor in a cohort sampled during active COVID-19.

The chain links TRBV6-2 or TRBV6-3 to TRBJ2-7, with TRBD2 as a possible D gene (6 bases). The CDR3 runs 16 residues. The V end lost 0 bases, the J end lost 0 bases, and 12 bases lay between the germline ends. Germline values: CDR1 MNHEY, CDR2 SVGEGT. The CDR3 DNA is TGTGCCAGCAGTTACTCTCCGCGGGACGGCTCCTACGAGCAGTACTTC. Amino acids: CASSYSPRDGSYEQYF.

The table lists this clone with a count of one. This chain uses TRBV7-8 with TRBJ1-2; 8 positions match TRBD1. Per germline, CDR1 SGHVS and CDR2 FQNEAQ. The ends lost 5 bases at V and 0 bases at J; junction bases unmatched: 11. The CDR3 totals 17 residues. Here the CDR3 DNA reads TGTGCCAGCAGCCCAAGGCAGGGGGCCCCTGCTAACTATGGCTACACCTTC. Protein: CASSPRQGAPANYGYTF.

The chain's CDR3 is CASSPSPSGAGYTF. DNA of the CDR3: TGTGCCAGCAGTCCCTCCCCTAGCGGGGCTGGCTACACCTTC. The gene calls are TRBV27 and TRBJ1-2; TRBD1 is a possible D gene (5 bases). Trimming cost V 5 bases and J 7 bases, with 17 bases left between them. This CDR3 comprises 14 residues. CDR1 and CDR2 from the germline V gene are MNHEY and SMNVEV (reference sequence).

The chain combines TRBV24-1 with TRBJ1-6; a weak D match, TRBD1 (5 bases). Per the germline V gene, CDR1 is KGHDR and CDR2 is SFDVKD. The length of the CDR3 is 15 residues. Trimming cost V 7 bases and J 8 bases, with 17 bases left between them. Here the CDR3 reads CATRRGDSDHSPLHF. The CDR3 DNA is TGTGCCACCAGGCGAGGGGACTCCGACCATTCACCCCTCCACTTT.

The chain joins TRBV19 to TRBJ1-2; 7 bases fit TRBD1. The trim removed 11 bases at V and 7 bases at J, leaving 4 bases unmatched. The CDR3 has 10 residues. Germline lookup yields CDR1 LNHDA and CDR2 SQIVND (reference sequence). The chain's CDR3 is CASGQVGYTF. The CDR3, as DNA: TGTGCCTCCGGACAGGTTGGCTACACCTTC.

With respect to this clone: One junction end does not reproduce the germline sequence, and a read error may be involved. The V and J genes are TRBV20-1 and TRBJ2-7; 10 bases are a match to TRBD2. Per the germline V gene, CDR1 is DFQATT and CDR2 is SNEGSKA (reference sequence). This CDR3 contains 11 residues. Written as DNA, the CDR3 is TGCAGTACTAGCGGGATCTACGAGCAGTACTTC. Translating gives CSTSGIYEQYF.

The gene calls are TRBV27 and TRBJ1-1; 7 bases align to TRBD1. The germline V gene has CDR1 MNHEY and CDR2 SMNVEV (reference sequence). Trimming at V came to 2 bases and at J to 7 bases, leaving 4 bases not matched to a gene. This CDR3 comprises 13 residues. CDR3 residues: CASSLRTGFEAFF. CDR3 in DNA: TGTGCCAGCAGTTTAAGGACAGGTTTTGAAGCTTTCTTT.

This clone has just one count. This chain uses TRBV7-2 with TRBJ2-7; tentative D call: TRBD1 (6 bases). With 1 base removed from V and 3 bases from J, the gap between germline ends came to 10 bases. Germline values: CDR1 SGHTA, CDR2 FQGNSA. The length of the CDR3 is 14 residues. The CDR3 DNA reads as TGTGCCAGCAGCTTAGGGACAGCAAACTACGAGCAGTACTTC. Translation gives CASSLGTANYEQYF.

The chain uses TRBV12-3 or TRBV12-4 and TRBJ1-2, with 7 bases matching TRBD1. CDR3 size: 12 residues. With 4 bases clipped from V and 6 bases from J, the junction kept 2 bases outside the gene matches. CDR3 in DNA: TGTGCCAGCAGTTCACAGGGGAATGGCTACACCTTC. It encodes CASSSQGNGYTF.

With respect to this clone: Other DNA sequences from this sample encode an identical CDR3 as well. The chain links TRBV18 to TRBJ1-1; 9 bases agree with TRBD1. This CDR3 spans 13 amino acids. The V gene's germline CDR1 is KGHSH and CDR2 LQKENI. Trimming at V came to 3 bases and at J to 5 bases, leaving 1 base not matched to a gene. The CDR3 sequence is CASSPDRGTEAFF. CDR3 sequence (DNA): TGTGCCAGCTCACCGGACAGGGGAACTGAAGCTTTCTTT.

V is TRBV6-5 and J is TRBJ1-4; D is uncertain. This CDR3 contains 14 residues. The germline gives CDR1 MNHEY, CDR2 SVGAGI. Trimming removed 5 bases at V and 3 bases at J, with 10 bases between. This CDR3 reads CASSPTEPNEKLFF. The CDR3 DNA reads TGTGCCAGCAGTCCCACAGAACCTAATGAAAAACTGTTTTTT.

The V and J genes are TRBV2 and TRBJ1-1, with a weak D call TRBD1 (5 bases). The CDR3 covers 16 residues. V was clipped by 8 bases and J by 0 bases, with 19 bases between them. In germline, CDR1 is SNHLY, CDR2 FYNNEI. Here the CDR3 DNA reads TGTGCCAGCTCCCCCAGGGCGGGGGTGTTGAACACTGAAGCTTTCTTT. This gives the protein CASSPRAGVLNTEAFF.

The chain is built from TRBV9 and TRBJ1-1, with D possibly TRBD1 on 5 matching bases. Per germline, CDR1 SGDLS and CDR2 YYNGEE. Trimming removed 4 bases at V and 1 base at J, with 11 bases between. CDR3 size: 14 residues. CDR3 in amino acids: CASSPPGWNTEAFF. The CDR3, as DNA: TGTGCCAGCAGCCCCCCAGGGTGGAACACTGAAGCTTTCTTT. Using reference TRBV9 and TRBJ1-1 for the parts outside the CDR3, the full variable domain is DSGVTQTPKHLITATGQRVTLRCSPRSGDLSVYWYQQSLDQGLQFLIQYYNGEERAKGNILERFSAQQFPDLHSELNLSSLELGDSALYFCASSPPGWNTEAFFGQGTRLTVV.

The chain uses TRBV4-1 and TRBJ1-2, with TRBD1 matching over 10 bases. The CDR3 length is 16 residues. The germline CDR1 and CDR2 sequences are MGHRA and YSYEKL. V was pared by 3 bases and J by 5 bases, with 9 bases of the junction left unmatched. The CDR3 loop reads CASSQPWDRGRYGYTF. The CDR3, as DNA: TGCGCCAGCAGCCAGCCTTGGGACAGGGGAAGGTATGGCTACACCTTC.

V is TRBV5-1 and J is TRBJ2-7; 9 nucleotides match TRBD1. CDR1 and CDR2 (germline): SGHRS, YFSETQ. V was pared by 5 bases and J by 5 bases, with 11 bases of the junction left unmatched. CDR3 length equals 15 residues. The CDR3 region is CASREGDRVVHEQYF. The CDR3 DNA follows: TGCGCCAGCAGAGAAGGGGACAGGGTGGTACACGAGCAGTACTTC.

This rearrangement joins TRBV5-1 to TRBJ2-6; TRBD2 is a possible D gene (5 bases). CDR1 SGHRS and CDR2 YFSETQ come from the germline V gene. The CDR3 extends over 14 amino acids. V lost 7 bases, J lost 2 bases, and 10 bases lay in between. CDR3 sequence: CASSGLAGANVLTF. The CDR3 coding sequence is TGCGCCAGCTCTGGACTGGCTGGGGCCAACGTCCTGACTTTC.

The V gene is TRBV5-4, the J gene TRBJ2-7; tentative D call: TRBD2 (5 bases). The CDR3 is 18 amino acids. From germline, CDR1 is SGHNT and CDR2 YYREEE (reference sequence). V shed 2 bases and J shed 0 bases, with 21 bases lying between them. The CDR3 protein is CASSFRTDVRLNSYEQYF. The DNA of the CDR3 is TGTGCCAGCAGCTTTCGAACGGACGTCAGACTAAACTCCTACGAGCAGTACTTC.

V is TRBV6-4 and J is TRBJ1-1; a possible D gene is TRBD1 (6 bases). This CDR3 contains 14 residues. Germline V CDR1 and CDR2: MRHNA, SNTAGT. V was cut by 7 bases and J by 5 bases, with 17 bases left in between. The DNA of the CDR3 is TGTGCCAGCAAGAGGACAGCGGGAGGGACTGAAGCTTTCTTT. Translation: CASKRTAGGTEAFF.

This rearrangement joins TRBV18 to TRBJ2-5; D is possibly TRBD2 (5 bases). From germline, CDR1 is KGHSH and CDR2 LQKENI. The V and J ends lost 3 bases and 3 bases respectively, with 17 bases between them. The length of the CDR3 is 16 residues. The CDR3 DNA follows: TGTGCCAGCTCACCCCTTTTCGGGGTAGAAAAAGAGACCCAGTACTTC. Its protein product is CASSPLFGVEKETQYF.

J is TRBJ1-5 and V is TRBV9, with D uncertain. Trimming took 0 bases from V and 8 from J, leaving 12 bases between them. In germline, CDR1 is SGDLS, CDR2 YYNGEE. The CDR3 loop spans 14 amino acids. Here the CDR3 reads CASSVEGGSKPQHF. DNA of the CDR3: TGTGCCAGCAGCGTAGAGGGAGGGAGTAAGCCCCAGCATTTT.

This chain uses TRBV10-3 with TRBJ1-4, with 7 bases that match TRBD1. Germline V gene sequence: CDR1 ENHRY, CDR2 SYGVKD. With 11 bases clipped from V and 7 bases from J, the junction kept 10 bases outside the gene matches. The CDR3 has 13 residues. CDR3 protein: CAATTGRSEKLFF. The CDR3 region has the DNA TGTGCCGCGACGACAGGGAGGAGTGAAAAACTGTTTTTT.

Only one count was recorded for this clone. V and J are TRBV14 and TRBJ2-4; D call uncertain. The ends were cut back, 5 bases at V and 8 bases at J, with 7 bases in the middle. CDR1 is SGHDN, CDR2 FVKESK, per germline. The CDR3 is made up of 11 amino acids. The CDR3 reads CASSNLDIQYF. For the CDR3, the DNA is TGTGCCAGCAGCAACTTAGACATTCAGTACTTC.

V is TRBV6-5 and J is TRBJ2-1; tentative D call: TRBD1 (5 bases). Germline V lookup: CDR1 MNHEY, CDR2 SVGAGI. CDR3 size: 14 residues. Deletions cut 1 base from V and 6 bases from J, with 10 bases between. This chain's CDR3 is CASSYLFQGNEQFF. DNA for the CDR3: TGTGCCAGCAGTTACTTGTTTCAGGGCAATGAGCAGTTCTTC.

The chain carries TRBV5-1 and TRBJ2-7, with 7 bases that match TRBD1. The CDR3 loop spans 15 amino acids. V dropped 0 bases and J dropped 7; count of bases not matched to a gene: 10. The germline gives CDR1 SGHRS, CDR2 YFSETQ. CDR3 DNA: TGCGCCAGCAGCTTGGTACGACAGGGCCCTGGTGAGCAGTACTTC. This encodes CASSLVRQGPGEQYF.

The V and J genes are TRBV6-5 and TRBJ2-5; the D is unclear. The germline V gene has CDR1 MNHEY and CDR2 SVGAGI. V gave up 7 bases and J gave up 5 bases, with 8 bases separating them. CDR3 length equals 11 residues. CDR3 nucleotides: TGTGCCAGCATGGGCCGGGAGACCCAGTACTTC. Amino acid sequence: CASMGRETQYF.

The rearrangement links TRBV5-1 to TRBJ2-1; 8 bases line up with TRBD1. Germline loops: CDR1 SGHRS, CDR2 YFSETQ. The V gene end was trimmed by 4 bases and the J gene end by 3 bases; junction bases not matched to a gene: 3. The length of the CDR3 is 14 residues. CDR3 bases: TGCGCCAGCAGCCCGGACAGGGTCTACAATGAGCAGTTCTTC. Protein product: CASSPDRVYNEQFF.

The J gene is TRBJ2-2, the V gene TRBV30, with a possible D match to TRBD2 (6 bases). CDR3 size: 18 residues. The V end was cut by 0 bases, the J end by 1 base, with 18 bases between. Looked up from germline, CDR1 is GTSNPN and CDR2 is SVGIG (reference sequence). CDR3 coding DNA: TGTGCCTGGAGTGTAGGAGGGTGGCGGGTAAAGAACACCGGGGAGCTGTTTTTT. Protein sequence: CAWSVGGWRVKNTGELFF. Drawing the rest from reference TRBV30 and TRBJ2-2, the complete variable domain is SQTIHQWPATLVQPVGSPLSLECTVEGTSNPNLYWYRQAAGRGLQLLFYSVGIGQISSEVPQNLSASRPQDRQFILSSKKLLLSDSGFYLCAWSVGGWRVKNTGELFFGEGSRLTVL.

CDR3: CASQTWGERAFF. The CDR3 DNA sequence: TGTGCCAGCCAAACCTGGGGAGAGAGAGCTTTCTTT. The chain recombines TRBV2 with TRBJ1-1; D is unclear. This CDR3 is 12 amino acids long. V gave up 8 bases and J gave up 10 bases, with 17 bases separating them. The germline V gene encodes CDR1 SNHLY and CDR2 FYNNEI.

The chain carries TRBV7-8 and TRBJ1-1; 9 bases are shared with TRBD1. V gave up 5 bases and J gave up 5 bases; unmatched junction bases: 15. This CDR3 spans 17 amino acids. The germline V gene has CDR1 SGHVS and CDR2 FQNEAQ. As DNA, the CDR3 is TGTGCCAGCAGCCCACCACGGGACAGGGTGATAGGGACTGAAGCTTTCTTT. It codes for CASSPPRDRVIGTEAFF.